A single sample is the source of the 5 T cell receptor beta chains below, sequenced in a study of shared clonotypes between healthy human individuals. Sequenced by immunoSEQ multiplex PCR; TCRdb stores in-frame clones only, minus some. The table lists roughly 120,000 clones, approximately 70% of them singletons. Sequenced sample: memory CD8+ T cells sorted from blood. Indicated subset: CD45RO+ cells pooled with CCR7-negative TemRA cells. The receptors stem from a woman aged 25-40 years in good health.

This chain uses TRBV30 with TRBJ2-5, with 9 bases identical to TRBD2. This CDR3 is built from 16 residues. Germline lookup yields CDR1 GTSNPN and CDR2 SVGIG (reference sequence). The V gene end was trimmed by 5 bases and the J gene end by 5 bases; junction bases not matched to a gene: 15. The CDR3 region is CAWSPGAGGPWETQYF. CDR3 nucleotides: TGTGCCTGGTCCCCCGGGGCGGGAGGGCCTTGGGAGACCCAGTACTTC.

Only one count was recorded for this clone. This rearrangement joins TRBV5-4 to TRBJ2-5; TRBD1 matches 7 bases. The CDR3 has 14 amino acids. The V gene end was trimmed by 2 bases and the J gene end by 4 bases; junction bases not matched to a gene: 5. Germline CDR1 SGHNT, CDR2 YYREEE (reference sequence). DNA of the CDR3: TGTGCCAGCAGCTTTCAGGGGGTGTCAGAGACCCAGTACTTC. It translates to CASSFQGVSETQYF.

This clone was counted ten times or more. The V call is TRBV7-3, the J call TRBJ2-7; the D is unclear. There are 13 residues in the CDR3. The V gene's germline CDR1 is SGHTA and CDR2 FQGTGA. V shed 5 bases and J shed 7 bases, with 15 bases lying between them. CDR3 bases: TGTGCCAGCAGCCGTCGACTGAGTGCGGAGCAGTACTTC. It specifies CASSRRLSAEQYF.

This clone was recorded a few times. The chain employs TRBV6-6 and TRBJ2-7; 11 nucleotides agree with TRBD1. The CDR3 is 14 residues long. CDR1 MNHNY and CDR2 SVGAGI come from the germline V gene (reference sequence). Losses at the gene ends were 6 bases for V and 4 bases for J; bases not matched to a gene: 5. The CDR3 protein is CASRPGTGGYEQYF. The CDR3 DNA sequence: TGTGCCAGCAGGCCCGGGACAGGGGGGTACGAGCAGTACTTC.

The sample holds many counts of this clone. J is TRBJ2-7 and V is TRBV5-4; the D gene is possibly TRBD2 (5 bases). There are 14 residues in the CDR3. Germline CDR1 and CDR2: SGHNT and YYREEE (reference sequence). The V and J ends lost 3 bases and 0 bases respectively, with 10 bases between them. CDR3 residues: CASSSRTHSYEQYF. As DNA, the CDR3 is TGTGCCAGCAGCTCCCGGACTCACTCCTACGAGCAGTACTTC.